The clone carrying this TCR beta chain was picked up one time. Its antigen remains unknown. The sample belongs to a study of T cell responses to AZD1222 COVID-19 vaccine. Whole-study results and caveats: It should be noted that donors were predominantly white British and more often female, and clonal diversity was possibly underestimated.

Trimming cost V 4 bases and J 4 bases, with 13 bases left between them. This CDR3 region has 14 residues. Germline V CDR1 and CDR2: MNHEY, SMNVEV (reference sequence). Profiled with immunoSEQ multiplex PCR; TCRdb holds only in-frame clones, not every one. Of around 58,000 clones listed, 80% to 90% were seen once; the top ten hold 10%. The receptor was derived from an adult in good health. The chain combines TRBV27 with TRBJ2-5; D is possibly TRBD1 (6 bases). This material consisted of peripheral blood, taken on day 0 of AZD1222 vaccination. The CDR3 nucleotides read TGTGCCAGCAGTTCACAGGGTCTCGGAGAGACCCAGTACTTC. Translating gives CASSSQGLGETQYF.